The 32 T cell receptor beta chains presented below share a single source sample, sequenced in a study of T cells in Graves' hyperthyroidism and ophthalmopathy. Regions amplified from RNA transcripts were the TCR beta CDR3 regions. HTBI primers drove first-round RT-PCR of the TCR CDR3. MiXCR was run by TCRdb on the multiplex PCR reads, yielding one entry per CDR3 protein. The sample records 270,000 or so distinct CDR3 sequences, 25% to 30% being singletons. The sequencing sample was made of blood. The origin of the receptors is a man aged 35-49 years with Graves' hyperthyroidism that later progressed to Graves' ophthalmopathy.

There are many counts of this clonotype. This chain joins TRBV24-1 and TRBJ2-2; D possibly corresponds to TRBD1 (6 bases). Deletions cut 4 bases from V and 6 bases from J, with 14 bases between. The CDR3 is made up of 15 amino acids. Germline loops: CDR1 KGHDR, CDR2 SFDVKD. The CDR3 protein is CATSDRTRGPGELFF. The CDR3 DNA reads as TGTGCCACCAGTGACCGAACCAGGGGCCCCGGGGAGCTGTTTTTT.

This clonotype was seen many times. DNA of the CDR3: TGCAGCGTTAGACAGGGTGGCACTGAAGCTTTCTTT. Encoded protein: CSVRQGGTEAFF. This chain uses TRBV29-1 with TRBJ1-1, with TRBD1 matching 7 bases. J was trimmed by 4 bases and V by 5 bases; bases with no gene match: 4. The CDR3 totals 12 residues. Per the germline V gene, CDR1 is SQVTM and CDR2 is ANQGSEA.

This chain connects TRBV12-3 or TRBV12-4 to TRBJ1-1; D gene unclear. The CDR3 has 11 amino acids. The V end was cut by 7 bases, the J end by 4 bases, with 7 bases between. The CDR3 region has the DNA TGTGCCAGCAAGGGCCGCACTGAAGCTTTCTTT. This translates into CASKGRTEAFF.

This clonotype has at least ten counts. J is TRBJ2-4 and V is TRBV12-3 or TRBV12-4; the D gene could be TRBD1 or TRBD2 (6 bases each). The CDR3 consists of 14 residues. Trimming removed 7 bases from V and 1 base from J, with 11 bases in between. The CDR3 DNA is TGTGCCAGCACCCGGGGGCACGCCAAAAACATTCAGTACTTC. Translation: CASTRGHAKNIQYF.

There are many counts of this clonotype. The chain recombines TRBV20-1 with TRBJ1-5, with D tentatively TRBD1 (6 bases). This CDR3 spans 15 amino acids. Trimming left V 1 base short and J 2 bases short, with 12 bases between. Germline loops: CDR1 DFQATT, CDR2 SNEGSKA (reference sequence). The CDR3 DNA follows: TGCAGTGCTAGAGGTGGACAGAATGGCAATCAGCCCCAGCATTTT. Translated, it gives CSARGGQNGNQPQHF.

This clonotype was recorded many times. V gene TRBV12-3 or TRBV12-4 combines with J gene TRBJ2-7, with 7 bases lining up with TRBD2. This CDR3 spans 16 amino acids. J gave up 5 bases and V 6 bases, and 16 bases lay outside the gene matches. The CDR3 loop is CASRPSSRLAGDEQYF. CDR3 nucleotides: TGTGCCAGCAGACCCAGCTCGAGACTAGCTGGGGACGAGCAGTACTTC.

This clonotype was picked up many times. The chain is built from TRBV5-1 and TRBJ1-2, with D perhaps TRBD1 (5 bases). The CDR3 length is 16 residues. Germline lookup yields CDR1 SGHRS and CDR2 YFSETQ. With 2 bases removed from V and 0 bases from J, the gap between germline ends came to 14 bases. The CDR3 spells CASSFSGQTANYGYTF. The CDR3 DNA follows: TGCGCCAGCAGCTTTTCTGGTCAGACAGCTAACTATGGCTACACCTTC.

This clonotype appeared a few times. This may arise from a read error, as a much more abundant clone is one base away. V usage is TRBV24-1 and J usage is TRBJ2-5; a weak D match, TRBD1 (5 bases). This CDR3 contains 13 residues. V lost 5 bases, J lost 5 bases, and 11 bases lay in between. The germline CDR1 and CDR2 sequences are KGHDR and SFDVKD. The CDR3 protein is CATSVQGHETQYF. The CDR3, as DNA: TGTGCCACCAGTGTCCAGGGCCATGAGACCCAGTACTTC.

This clonotype was detected ten times or more. V and J are TRBV4-1 and TRBJ2-7, with D uncertain. In germline, CDR1 is MGHRA, CDR2 YSYEKL. V dropped 1 base and J dropped 5 bases, with 9 bases sitting between them. This CDR3 spans 13 amino acids. The CDR3 here is CASSQAVGHEQYF. CDR3 nucleotides: TGCGCCAGCAGCCAAGCTGTCGGCCACGAGCAGTACTTC.

At least ten counts were recorded for this clonotype. The CDR3 is CATSDLTANYGYTF. DNA for the CDR3: TGTGCCACCAGTGATTTGACAGCTAACTATGGCTACACCTTC. The rearrangement uses TRBV24-1 and TRBJ1-2; D is unresolved. Germline CDR1 and CDR2: KGHDR and SFDVKD. V lost 0 bases and J lost 0, with 4 bases in between. This CDR3 comprises 14 residues.

Ten or more counts support this clonotype. The chain has TRBV20-1 and TRBJ2-7; D might be TRBD2 (7 bases). Germline assignment: CDR1 DFQATT and CDR2 SNEGSKA (reference sequence). V gave up 5 bases and J gave up 1 base, with 27 bases separating them. The CDR3 has 18 amino acids. The CDR3 loop is CSAGGGGRGRVWSYEQYF. CDR3 coding DNA: TGCAGTGCTGGAGGGGGAGGGCGGGGCCGGGTGTGGTCCTACGAGCAGTACTTC.

This clonotype was counted ten times or more. The CDR3 loop reads CAISEAGNQPQHF. The CDR3 nucleotides are TGTGCCATCAGTGAGGCAGGCAATCAGCCCCAGCATTTT. This chain connects TRBV10-3 to TRBJ1-5; D not certain. V lost 2 bases and J 2 bases, leaving 4 bases between the germline ends. CDR1 is ENHRY, CDR2 SYGVKD, per germline. The CDR3 sequence is 13 residues long.

The V and J genes are TRBV11-2 and TRBJ2-3; D is unresolved. The V and J ends lost 5 bases and 1 base respectively, with 13 bases between them. The CDR3 runs 15 residues. Germline V gives CDR1 SGHAT, CDR2 FQNNGV. This CDR3 reads CASSPRTAGTDTQYF. The CDR3 nucleotides are TGTGCCAGCAGCCCCCGGACGGCCGGCACAGATACGCAGTATTTT. Looking up the rest from reference TRBV11-2 and TRBJ2-3 gives the full variable domain: EAGVAQSPRYKIIEKRQSVAFWCNPISGHATLYWYQQILGQGPKLLIQFQNNGVVDDSQLPKDRFSAERLKGVDSTLKIQPAKLEDSAVYLCASSPRTAGTDTQYFGPGTRLTVL.

This clonotype was recorded many times. The genes are TRBV24-1 and TRBJ2-7, with 10 positions matching TRBD2. Germline CDR1 reads KGHDR; CDR2 reads SFDVKD. This CDR3 has 16 residues. The trim removed 2 bases at V and 2 bases at J, leaving 5 bases unmatched. CDR3 in amino acids: CATSDSTSGIPYEQYF. The DNA of the CDR3 is TGTGCCACCAGTGATTCCACTAGCGGGATTCCCTACGAGCAGTACTTC.

Note on this clonotype: A read error may account for a junction end that differs from germline. The chain is built from TRBV6-1 and TRBJ1-5, with 7 nucleotides matching TRBD1. The CDR3 has 15 amino acids. Germline V gene lookup returns CDR1 MNHNS and CDR2 SASEGT. The CDR3 spells CASSARQGMDQPQHF. The CDR3 DNA is TGTGCCAGTAGTGCTAGACAGGGCATGGATCAGCCCCAGCATTTT.

The genes are TRBV12-3 or TRBV12-4 and TRBJ1-5; D remains ambiguous. V shed 7 bases and J shed 5 bases, with 9 bases lying between them. This CDR3 comprises 12 residues. The CDR3 sequence: CASTQMDQPQHF. The CDR3 nucleotides are TGTGCCAGCACCCAAATGGATCAGCCCCAGCATTTT.

This clonotype was counted ten times or more. Just one base apart from a much larger clone, this may be a read error. The chain has TRBV27 and TRBJ2-7; D gene unclear. V lost 5 bases to trimming and J lost 1 base, with 6 bases between them. The CDR3 has 12 amino acids. Germline V gene sequence: CDR1 MNHEY, CDR2 SMNVEV (reference sequence). This CDR3 is CASSDGSYEQYF. Here the CDR3 DNA reads TGTGCCAGCAGTGACGGTTCCTACGAGCAGTACTTC.

The J gene is TRBJ2-5, the V gene TRBV28, with D hard to call. The CDR3 spans 14 residues. Trimming pared 3 bases from V and 5 bases from J, leaving 13 bases between. Germline loops: CDR1 MDHEN, CDR2 SYDVKM. This CDR3 reads CASSLVTNSETQYF. CDR3 DNA: TGTGCCAGCAGTTTGGTAACTAATTCGGAGACCCAGTACTTC.

This clonotype was observed many times. The chain uses TRBV6-1 and TRBJ2-2; D tentatively fits TRBD1 or TRBD2 (6 bases each). In germline, CDR1 is MNHNS, CDR2 SASEGT. The CDR3 totals 15 residues. Deletions cut 6 bases from V and 1 base from J, with 12 bases between. The CDR3 loop is CASRTRGENTGELFF. Written as DNA, the CDR3 is TGTGCCAGCAGGACTAGGGGGGAGAACACCGGGGAGCTGTTTTTT.

This clonotype has ten or more counts. This chain joins TRBV5-1 and TRBJ1-5, with a weak D call TRBD1 (5 bases). The CDR3 loop spans 13 amino acids. Trimming took off 0 bases at V and 6 bases at J, with 7 bases between the two ends. CDR1 is SGHRS, CDR2 YFSETQ, per germline. CDR3 residues: CASSLDGGQPQHF. The CDR3 DNA sequence: TGCGCCAGCAGCTTGGACGGGGGTCAGCCCCAGCATTTT.

In this sample, this clonotype turned up many times. This chain uses TRBV4-1 with TRBJ1-1; 7 nucleotides agree with TRBD1. J gave up 6 bases and V 0 bases, and 19 bases lay outside the gene matches. Looked up from germline, CDR1 is MGHRA and CDR2 is YSYEKL. CDR3 length: 19 amino acids. The CDR3 loop reads CASSQETPIDRAFAPEAFF. The CDR3 bases are TGCGCCAGCAGCCAAGAGACCCCAATAGACAGGGCTTTTGCCCCTGAAGCTTTCTTT.

In its sample, this clonotype was seen many times. The chain employs TRBV20-1 and TRBJ2-7; D is possibly TRBD2 (6 bases). V gave up 5 bases and J gave up 1 base, with 15 bases separating them. The germline V gene has CDR1 DFQATT and CDR2 SNEGSKA (reference sequence). The CDR3 is 14 amino acids. CDR3 DNA sequence: TGCAGTGCTGGCCAGAATGGGGGGTCCTACGAGCAGTACTTC. It translates to CSAGQNGGSYEQYF.

This clonotype was seen repeatedly, ten times or more. The chain recombines TRBV3-1 with TRBJ2-7, with D maybe TRBD2 (7 bases). V lost 5 bases, J lost 4 bases, and 21 bases lay in between. Germline V lookup: CDR1 LGHDT, CDR2 YNNKEL (reference sequence). The CDR3 totals 16 residues. In DNA form, the CDR3 reads TGTGCCAGCAGCTCGGGGGCCTGGGCGGGGGATTACGAGCAGTACTTC. Amino acids: CASSSGAWAGDYEQYF.

This clonotype was recorded at least ten times. This rearrangement joins TRBV14 to TRBJ1-2; D is possibly TRBD1 (6 bases). Germline CDR1 and CDR2: SGHDN and FVKESK. Trimming removed 2 bases from V and 2 bases from J, with 18 bases in between. The CDR3 extends over 17 amino acids. DNA of the CDR3: TGTGCCAGCAGCCAATGGACAGCGAACCACATAAACTATGGCTACACCTTC. Protein product: CASSQWTANHINYGYTF.

This clonotype was found many times. V and J are TRBV18 and TRBJ1-2; 10 nucleotides line up with TRBD1. The germline CDR1 and CDR2 sequences are KGHSH and LQKENI. This CDR3 has 14 residues. V lost 4 bases and J lost 8; bases outside the gene matches: 7. CDR3 amino acids: CASSQTDRGRGYTF. The CDR3, as DNA: TGTGCCAGCTCACAAACGGACAGGGGGAGAGGCTACACCTTC.

This clonotype was found once. The gene calls are TRBV19 and TRBJ2-5; 13 bases are shared with TRBD2. The CDR3 spans 16 residues. Germline-derived CDR1 and CDR2 are LNHDA and SQIVND (reference sequence). Trimming took 6 bases from V and 5 from J; bases not matched to a gene: 9. The CDR3 reads CASSIWTSGSVETQYF. CDR3 coding DNA: TGTGCCAGTAGCATCTGGACTAGCGGGAGTGTGGAGACCCAGTACTTC. The variable domain in full, with the rest retrieved from reference TRBV19 and TRBJ2-5, is DGGITQSPKYLFRKEGQNVTLSCEQNLNHDAMYWYRQDPGQGLRLIYYSQIVNDFQKGDIAEGYSVSREKKESFPLTVTSAQKNPTAFYLCASSIWTSGSVETQYFGPGTRLLVL.

In its sample, this clonotype was seen many times. The V and J genes are TRBV3-1 and TRBJ1-5; 9 bases map to TRBD1. Trimming took 4 bases from V and 9 from J; bases not matched to a gene: 7. CDR1 LGHDT and CDR2 YNNKEL come from the germline V gene (reference sequence). The CDR3 loop spans 14 amino acids. CDR3 in amino acids: CASSPGQGSLPQHF. The CDR3 bases are TGTGCCAGCAGCCCGGGACAGGGAAGTTTGCCCCAGCATTTT.

This clonotype occurred many times. The rearrangement uses TRBV4-1 and TRBJ2-7; 8 nucleotides match TRBD1. Per germline, CDR1 MGHRA and CDR2 YSYEKL. The trim removed 1 base at V and 1 base at J, leaving 12 bases unmatched. This CDR3 region has 18 residues. The CDR3, as DNA: TGCGCCAGCAGCCAAGTTATTTACGGGACAGGCAAATCCTACGAGCAGTACTTC. Translating it yields CASSQVIYGTGKSYEQYF.

The sample holds many counts of this clonotype. The chain joins TRBV6-5 to TRBJ2-7; D is perhaps TRBD1 or TRBD2 (5 bases each). The germline gives CDR1 MNHEY, CDR2 SVGAGI. Trimming took 11 bases from V and 6 from J, leaving 20 bases between them. CDR3 size: 13 residues. The CDR3 nucleotides read TGTGCCGGGTGGGACCATCACACCGCCGAGCAGTACTTC. Translation: CAGWDHHTAEQYF.

The chain carries TRBV2 and TRBJ2-2; 10 positions agree with TRBD2. The trim removed 8 bases at V and 4 bases at J, leaving 1 base unmatched. Germline V lookup: CDR1 SNHLY, CDR2 FYNNEI. The CDR3 length is 13 residues. The CDR3 bases are TGTGCCAGCCAGCGGGAGGGCACCGGGGAGCTGTTTTTT. Its protein is CASQREGTGELFF.

The chain carries TRBV4-2 and TRBJ2-2, with D possibly TRBD1 on 5 matching bases. Trimming took 4 bases from V and 9 from J, leaving 15 bases between them. Germline CDR1 reads LGHNA; CDR2 reads YNFKEQ. This CDR3 is built from 14 residues. CDR3: CASSPSYRTRELFF. DNA for the CDR3: TGTGCCAGCAGCCCAAGTTACAGGACGAGGGAGCTGTTTTTT.

This clonotype was recorded many times. This chain uses TRBV5-1 with TRBJ2-7; D uncertain. With 0 bases removed from V and 0 bases from J, the gap between germline ends came to 4 bases. This CDR3 contains 13 residues. CDR1 SGHRS and CDR2 YFSETQ come from the germline V gene. The CDR3 nucleotides are TGCGCCAGCAGCTTGGTTAGCTCCTACGAGCAGTACTTC. Protein sequence: CASSLVSSYEQYF.